The next 26 T cell receptor beta chains were all read from a single sample in a study of memory CD4+ T cells and cytomegalovirus serostatus. Generated by immunoSEQ multiplex PCR, the TCRdb table keeps only in-frame clones and is missing some. The sample records tens of thousands of clones, 82% being singletons. The sort gate was single viable CD3+CD4+CD8-CD45RO+ cells for memory CD4+ T cells. Sequencing input: memory CD4+ T cells from blood. The receptor source for this set is an adult in good health and CMV-seronegative.

This rearrangement joins TRBV18 to TRBJ2-1, with D perhaps assigned TRBD1 or TRBD2 (6 bases each). V dropped 2 bases and J dropped 1 base, with 9 bases sitting between them. CDR1 and CDR2 (germline): KGHSH, LQKENI. The CDR3 consists of 15 residues. CDR3 DNA: TGTGCCAGCTCACCAGAGGGGGGTTCCTACAATGAGCAGTTCTTC. It is translated as CASSPEGGSYNEQFF.

V usage is TRBV25-1 and J usage is TRBJ2-2; 8 bases match TRBD2. Per germline, CDR1 MGHDK and CDR2 SYGVNS. The CDR3 length is 16 residues. With V trimmed by 1 base and J by 5 bases, 6 bases remained unmatched. The CDR3 coding sequence is TGTGCCAGCAGTGAATTTGCTAGCGGGTCAACCGGGGAGCTGTTTTTT. This codes for CASSEFASGSTGELFF.

This chain links TRBV2 with TRBJ1-5; D unclear. Germline values: CDR1 SNHLY, CDR2 FYNNEI. V was shortened by 4 bases and J by 1 base, with 8 bases between the two germline ends. The CDR3 runs 14 residues. The CDR3 is CASSVPGSNQPQHF. Written as DNA, the CDR3 is TGTGCCAGCAGTGTCCCGGGGAGCAATCAGCCCCAGCATTTT.

This chain joins TRBV11-2 and TRBJ2-5; 9 bases align to TRBD2. V gave up 4 bases and J gave up 4 bases; unmatched junction bases: 4. The CDR3 extends over 14 amino acids. Germline V gene data show CDR1 as SGHAT and CDR2 as FQNNGV. For the CDR3, the DNA is TGTGCCAGCAGCTGGGCGGGAGGGAGAGAGACCCAGTACTTC. Amino acid sequence: CASSWAGGRETQYF.

This clone was seen more than once but under ten times. The chain combines TRBV6-5 with TRBJ2-7, with 9 bases that match TRBD1. V lost 6 bases, J lost 6 bases, and 12 bases stayed unmatched. The CDR3 has 15 residues. CDR1 is MNHEY and CDR2 is SVGAGI in the germline V gene. The CDR3 is CASSRKPGQGAEQYF. DNA for the CDR3: TGTGCCAGCAGCCGAAAACCGGGACAGGGAGCCGAGCAGTACTTC.

The chain links TRBV5-4 to TRBJ2-1, with 8 nucleotides matching TRBD2. The V gene end was trimmed by 0 bases and the J gene end by 7 bases; junction bases not matched to a gene: 6. This CDR3 region has 15 residues. Germline V lookup: CDR1 SGHNT, CDR2 YYREEE (reference sequence). CDR3 DNA sequence: TGTGCCAGCAGCTTGGTCAGCGGGAGTGGGAATGAGCAGTTCTTC. This codes for CASSLVSGSGNEQFF.

V and J are TRBV7-8 and TRBJ1-1, with 7 bases that match TRBD1. This CDR3 has 14 residues. V lost 1 base and J lost 4; bases outside the gene matches: 3. CDR1 and CDR2 (germline): SGHVS, FQNEAQ. The CDR3 DNA reads as TGTGCCAGCAGCTTAGGAGGGGGCGGCACTGAAGCTTTCTTT. This codes for CASSLGGGGTEAFF.

The chain employs TRBV30 and TRBJ1-5; D is possibly TRBD1 (6 bases). V shed 7 bases and J shed 2 bases, with 21 bases lying between them. The CDR3 runs to 16 residues. Germline CDR1 and CDR2: GTSNPN and SVGIG (reference sequence). Written as DNA, the CDR3 is TGTGCCTCCCCAACGTCCAGACAGGCTTGCAATCAGCCCCAGCATTTT. It codes for CASPTSRQACNQPQHF.

The chain joins TRBV23-1 to TRBJ2-7; D remains unclear. TRBV23-1 is an ORF; its function is uncertain. Trimming cost V 4 bases and J 2 bases, with 9 bases left between them. This CDR3 is built from 13 residues. CDR3 nucleotides: TGCGCCAGCAGTCTTCCGGGTCCCTACGAGCAGTACTTC. Translated: CASSLPGPYEQYF.

This clone was observed a few times. The rearrangement joins TRBV19 to TRBJ2-5; 8 bases are shared with TRBD1. This CDR3 comprises 16 residues. CDR1 LNHDA and CDR2 SQIVND come from the germline V gene (reference sequence). J lost 1 base, V lost 2 bases, and 6 bases had no gene match. CDR3 sequence (DNA): TGTGCCAGTAGTATACAGGGGGCGATTAGCCAAGAGACCCAGTACTTC. It is translated as CASSIQGAISQETQYF.

J is TRBJ2-3 and V is TRBV9; TRBD2 agrees at 12 bases. The V segment lost 0 bases and the J segment 7 bases; nucleotides outside the gene matches: 6. The germline V gene encodes CDR1 SGDLS and CDR2 YYNGEE. The CDR3 totals 16 residues. The CDR3 nucleotides read TGTGCCAGCAGCGTAGGGACTAGCGGGGCGCCCTATACGCAGTATTTT. Translated, it gives CASSVGTSGAPYTQYF.

This clone occurred a few times. The rearrangement links TRBV7-9 to TRBJ1-2, with TRBD1 matching 10 bases. V was clipped by 5 bases and J by 8 bases; unmatched bases: 2. This CDR3 is built from 12 residues. Germline CDR1 and CDR2: SEHNR and FQNEAQ (reference sequence). CDR3 DNA: TGTGCCAGCAGCCGACAGGGGGCGGGCTACACCTTC. Protein sequence: CASSRQGAGYTF.

This clone was counted a single time. The chain carries TRBV7-9 and TRBJ2-5; the D gene is possibly TRBD1 (6 bases). The CDR3 is made up of 14 amino acids. V gave up 5 bases and J gave up 0 bases, with 10 bases separating them. Germline loops: CDR1 SEHNR, CDR2 FQNEAQ (reference sequence). CDR3: CASSINRDQETQYF. CDR3 bases: TGTGCCAGCAGCATAAACAGGGACCAAGAGACCCAGTACTTC.

The chain recombines TRBV10-3 with TRBJ1-4; no reliable D call. The CDR3 is made up of 13 amino acids. Germline CDR1 reads ENHRY; CDR2 reads SYGVKD. The germline V and J ends were trimmed by 3 bases and 8 bases, with 10 bases remaining between them. The CDR3 nucleotides read TGTGCCATCAGTGATACACTCGGGGAAAAACTGTTTTTT. Residues: CAISDTLGEKLFF.

This clone was detected once. The chain carries TRBV27 and TRBJ2-5, with D possibly being TRBD2 (6 bases). Germline CDR1 MNHEY, CDR2 SMNVEV (reference sequence). The CDR3 is 14 amino acids. V gave up 7 bases and J gave up 7 bases, with 19 bases separating them. The CDR3 loop is CASKVGGARGTQYF. The DNA of the CDR3 is TGTGCCAGCAAAGTCGGCGGGGCCCGGGGGACCCAGTACTTC.

The chain carries TRBV5-6 and TRBJ2-3, with D perhaps given as TRBD1 or TRBD2 (6 bases each). The CDR3 has 14 residues. Deletions cut 7 bases from V and 1 base from J, with 13 bases between. Germline assignment: CDR1 SGHDT and CDR2 YYEEEE. CDR3 sequence: CASRGRGRTDTQYF. The CDR3 DNA sequence: TGTGCCAGCCGGGGTCGGGGGCGCACAGATACGCAGTATTTT.

The rearrangement links TRBV27 to TRBJ2-2; no definite D call. Germline V gene sequence: CDR1 MNHEY, CDR2 SMNVEV (reference sequence). There are 14 residues in the CDR3. Trimming left V 5 bases short and J 0 bases short, with 7 bases between. The CDR3 DNA is TGTGCCAGCAGTGGAACAGCGAACACCGGGGAGCTGTTTTTT. This encodes CASSGTANTGELFF.

V usage is TRBV30 and J usage is TRBJ2-7, with 8 bases that match TRBD1. Germline CDR1 reads GTSNPN; CDR2 reads SVGIG (reference sequence). This CDR3 contains 13 residues. Trimming removed 4 bases from V and 6 bases from J; junction bases left unmatched: 8. The CDR3 region is CAWIQAGGREQYF. The CDR3, as DNA: TGTGCCTGGATCCAGGCAGGGGGCCGCGAGCAGTACTTC. The full variable domain, completed using reference TRBV30 and TRBJ2-7, is SQTIHQWPATLVQPVGSPLSLECTVEGTSNPNLYWYRQAAGRGLQLLFYSVGIGQISSEVPQNLSASRPQDRQFILSSKKLLLSDSGFYLCAWIQAGGREQYFGPGTRLTVT.

This clone showed up just a few times. DNA of the CDR3: TGTGCCAGCGGCCGGACAGCCGAACTTTATGGCTACACCTTC. Amino acids: CASGRTAELYGYTF. The chain carries TRBV5-6 and TRBJ1-2; TRBD1 might be the D (6 bases). The CDR3 extends over 14 amino acids. Germline lookup yields CDR1 SGHDT and CDR2 YYEEEE. The V gene lost 7 bases and the J gene lost 5 bases, with 18 bases spanning the gap.

The chain combines TRBV28 with TRBJ1-2; D unresolved. V was clipped by 6 bases and J by 4 bases, with 12 bases between them. Germline CDR1 MDHEN, CDR2 SYDVKM. The CDR3 is 13 residues long. The CDR3 bases are TGTGCCAGCAGCTCGGGTGTCTTCTATGGCTACACCTTC. Translation: CASSSGVFYGYTF.

Of note for this clone: Germline is not matched at one junction end, which may reflect a read error. The chain is built from TRBV4-1 and TRBJ1-4; D call uncertain. Germline-derived CDR1 and CDR2 are MGHRA and YSYEKL. This CDR3 contains 14 residues. CDR3 sequence reads: CASRPLGLNGKLFF. The CDR3, as DNA: TGCGCCAGCAGACCTCTTGGCCTCAATGGAAAACTGTTTTTT.

The V gene is TRBV9, the J gene TRBJ2-1; 9 bases line up with TRBD1. Trimming took 1 base from V and 6 from J; bases not matched to a gene: 5. The germline V gene encodes CDR1 SGDLS and CDR2 YYNGEE. The CDR3 loop spans 15 amino acids. The CDR3 region has the DNA TGTGCCAGCAGCGTACCCGGGACAGGGAGCAATGAGCAGTTCTTC. Its translation: CASSVPGTGSNEQFF.

This clone was seen more than once but under ten times. The chain uses TRBV2 and TRBJ1-1; 8 bases map to TRBD1. The CDR3 totals 13 residues. Per germline, CDR1 SNHLY and CDR2 FYNNEI. V shed 6 bases and J 5 bases; nucleotides not matched to a gene: 5. The CDR3 DNA follows: TGTGCCAGCAGCGGACAGGGTAGGACTGAAGCTTTCTTT. It specifies CASSGQGRTEAFF. The variable domain in full, completed from reference TRBV2 and TRBJ1-1, reads EPEVTQTPSHQVTQMGQEVILRCVPISNHLYFYWYRQILGQKVEFLVSFYNNEISEKSEIFDDQFSVERPDGSNFTLKIRSTKLEDSAMYFCASSGQGRTEAFFGQGTRLTVV.

This chain uses TRBV7-3 with TRBJ2-5; either TRBD1 or TRBD2 may supply D (6 bases each). Germline V gene sequence: CDR1 SGHTA, CDR2 FQGTGA. Trimming pared 2 bases from V and 4 bases from J, leaving 11 bases between. The CDR3 is 14 residues long. In nucleotides, the CDR3 is TGTGCCAGCAGCTTAGGGGGGCAGGGAGAGACCCAGTACTTC. This codes for CASSLGGQGETQYF.

J is TRBJ2-3 and V is TRBV9; 10 positions match TRBD2. The CDR3 has 16 residues. Germline values: CDR1 SGDLS, CDR2 YYNGEE. With V trimmed by 0 bases and J by 4 bases, 5 bases remained unmatched. This CDR3 is CASSVGSSGSSDTQYF. In DNA form, the CDR3 reads TGTGCCAGCAGCGTAGGGTCTAGCGGGAGCTCAGATACGCAGTATTTT.

The chain has TRBV9 and TRBJ1-6; D is possibly TRBD1 (5 bases). The CDR3 is 15 amino acids. V lost 0 bases, J lost 10 bases, and 14 bases lay in between. The germline gives CDR1 SGDLS, CDR2 YYNGEE. The DNA of the CDR3 is TGTGCCAGCAGCGTAGAGGGGTCCCCCAGCTCACCCCTCCACTTT. Encoded protein: CASSVEGSPSSPLHF. The full variable domain, with the rest looked up from reference TRBV9 and TRBJ1-6, is DSGVTQTPKHLITATGQRVTLRCSPRSGDLSVYWYQQSLDQGLQFLIQYYNGEERAKGNILERFSAQQFPDLHSELNLSSLELGDSALYFCASSVEGSPSSPLHFGNGTRLTVT.